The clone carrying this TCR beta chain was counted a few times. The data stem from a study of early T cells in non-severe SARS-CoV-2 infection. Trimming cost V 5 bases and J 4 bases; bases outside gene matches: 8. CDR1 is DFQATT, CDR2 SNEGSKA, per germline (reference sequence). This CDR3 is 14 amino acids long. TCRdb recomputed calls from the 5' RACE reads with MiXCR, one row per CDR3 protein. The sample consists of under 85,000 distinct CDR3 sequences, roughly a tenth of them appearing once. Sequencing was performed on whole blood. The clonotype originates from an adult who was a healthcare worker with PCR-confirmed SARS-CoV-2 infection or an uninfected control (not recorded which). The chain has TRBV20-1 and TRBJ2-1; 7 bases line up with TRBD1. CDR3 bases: TGCAGTGCTCCCCAGGGGACAGCTTACAATGAGCAGTTCTTC. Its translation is CSAPQGTAYNEQFF.